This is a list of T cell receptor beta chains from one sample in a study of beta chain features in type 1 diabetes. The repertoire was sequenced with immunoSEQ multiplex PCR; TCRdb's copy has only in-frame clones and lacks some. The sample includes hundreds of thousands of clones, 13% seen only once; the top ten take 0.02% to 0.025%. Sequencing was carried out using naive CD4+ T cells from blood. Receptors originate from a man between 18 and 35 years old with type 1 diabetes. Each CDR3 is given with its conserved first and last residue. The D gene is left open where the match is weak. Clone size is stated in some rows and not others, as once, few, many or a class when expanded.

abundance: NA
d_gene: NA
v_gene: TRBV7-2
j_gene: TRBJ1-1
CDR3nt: TGTGCCAGCAGCTTAGAAGGGACCAACACTGAAGCTTTCTTT
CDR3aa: CASSLEGTNTEAFF

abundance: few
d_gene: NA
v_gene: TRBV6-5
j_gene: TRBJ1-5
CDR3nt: TGTGCCAGCAGTCCACTATCCGGGATCCAGCCCCAGCATTTT
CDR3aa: CASSPLSGIQPQHF

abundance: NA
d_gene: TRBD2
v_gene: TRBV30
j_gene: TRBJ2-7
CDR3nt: TGTGCCTGGAAACGGGGGGAGTACATCTACGACGAGCAGTACTTC
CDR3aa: CAWKRGEYIYDEQYF

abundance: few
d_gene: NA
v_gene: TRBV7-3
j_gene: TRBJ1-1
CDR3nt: TGTGCCAGCAGCTTCAAGGGTGCTGAAGCTTTCTTT
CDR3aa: CASSFKGAEAFF

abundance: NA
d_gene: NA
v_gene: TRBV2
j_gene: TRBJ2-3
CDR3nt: TGTGCCAGCAGTGAACGGGGTTATACGCAGTATTTT
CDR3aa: CASSERGYTQYF

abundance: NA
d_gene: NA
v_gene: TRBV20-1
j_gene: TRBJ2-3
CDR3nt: TGCAGTGCTTATGTACCAGATACGCAGTATTTT
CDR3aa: CSAYVPDTQYF

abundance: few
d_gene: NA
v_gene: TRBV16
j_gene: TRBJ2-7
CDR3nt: TGTGCCAGCAGCCAATCAGAGGCAGGGAGCTCCTACGAGCAGTACTTC
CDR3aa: CASSQSEAGSSYEQYF

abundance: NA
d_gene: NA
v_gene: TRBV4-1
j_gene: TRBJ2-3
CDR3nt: TGCGCCAGCAGTCCAACTAGCACAGATACGCAGTATTTT
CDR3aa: CASSPTSTDTQYF

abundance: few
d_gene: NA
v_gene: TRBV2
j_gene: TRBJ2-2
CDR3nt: TGTGCCAGCAGTGCGCGCTCCACCGGGGAGCTGTTTTTT
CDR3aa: CASSARSTGELFF

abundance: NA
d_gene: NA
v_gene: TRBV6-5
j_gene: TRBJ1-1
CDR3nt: TGTGCCAGCAGTTACCGCACAGCAAACACTGAAGCTTTCTTT
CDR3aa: CASSYRTANTEAFF

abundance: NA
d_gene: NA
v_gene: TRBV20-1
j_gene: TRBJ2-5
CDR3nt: TGCAGTGCCCGGAGACGCGAGACCCAGTACTTC
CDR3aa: CSARRRETQYF

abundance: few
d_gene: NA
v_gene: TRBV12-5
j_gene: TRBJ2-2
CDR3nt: TGTGCTAGTGGTTTGACCCGAACAGGGGAGCTGTTTTTT
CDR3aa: CASGLTRTGELFF

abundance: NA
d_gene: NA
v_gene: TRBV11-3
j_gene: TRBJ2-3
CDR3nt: TGTGCCAGCAGCTTAGTCGGCCTCCTAGATACGCAGTATTTT
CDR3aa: CASSLVGLLDTQYF

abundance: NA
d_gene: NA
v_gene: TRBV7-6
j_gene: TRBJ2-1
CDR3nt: TGTGCCAGCAGCTCTAGCTGGACTGAGCAGTTCTTC
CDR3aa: CASSSSWTEQFF

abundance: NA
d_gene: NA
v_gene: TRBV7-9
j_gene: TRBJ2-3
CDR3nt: TGTGCCAGCAGCTTAAGGGACTCCGAAGATACGCAGTATTTT
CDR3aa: CASSLRDSEDTQYF

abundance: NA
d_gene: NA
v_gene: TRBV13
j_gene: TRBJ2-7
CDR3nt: TGTGCCAGCAGCATAGCCCTCCGGGGTTACGAGCAGTACTTC
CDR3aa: CASSIALRGYEQYF

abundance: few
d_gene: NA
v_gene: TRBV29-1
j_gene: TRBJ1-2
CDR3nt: TGCAGCGTTGAAGACCCAGGGGATGGCTACACCTTC
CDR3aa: CSVEDPGDGYTF

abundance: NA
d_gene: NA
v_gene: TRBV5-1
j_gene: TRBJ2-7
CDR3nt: TGCGCCAGCAGCCCAGGGACGAACGGAAACGAGCAGTACTTC
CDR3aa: CASSPGTNGNEQYF

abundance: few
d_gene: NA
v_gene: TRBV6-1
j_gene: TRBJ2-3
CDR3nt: TGTGCCAGCAGTGTCCTAGGGTTAACGGGCACAGATACGCAGTATTTT
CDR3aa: CASSVLGLTGTDTQYF

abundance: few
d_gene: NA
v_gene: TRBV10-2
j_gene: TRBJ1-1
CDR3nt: TGCGCCAGCTTCTCCGGGGCTGGCACTGAAGCTTTCTTT
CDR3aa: CASFSGAGTEAFF

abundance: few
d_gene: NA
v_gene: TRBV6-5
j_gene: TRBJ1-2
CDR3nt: TGTGCCAGCAGCCACCCGGAGGAAGGATCCTACTACACCTTC
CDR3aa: CASSHPEEGSYYTF

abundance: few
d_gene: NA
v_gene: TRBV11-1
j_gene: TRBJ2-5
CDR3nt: TGTGCCAGCAGCTCCCGGACAGCGCTGGTTAAGACCCAGTACTTC
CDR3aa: CASSSRTALVKTQYF

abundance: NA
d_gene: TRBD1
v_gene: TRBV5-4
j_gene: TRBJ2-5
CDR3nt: TGTGCCAGCAGCCTTGAAGGGGGCGGGGAGACCCAGTACTTC
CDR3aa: CASSLEGGGETQYF

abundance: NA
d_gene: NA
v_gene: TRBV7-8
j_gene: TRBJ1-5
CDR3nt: TGTGCCAGCAGCTCTCCGACAGACAGTTATAGCAATCAGCCCCAGCATTTT
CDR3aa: CASSSPTDSYSNQPQHF

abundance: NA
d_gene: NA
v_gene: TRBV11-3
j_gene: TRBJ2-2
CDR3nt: TGTGCCAGCAGCCTCGCCCCAGGCACCGGGGAGCTGTTTTTT
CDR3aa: CASSLAPGTGELFF

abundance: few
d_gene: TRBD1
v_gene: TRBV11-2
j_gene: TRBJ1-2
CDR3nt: TGTGCCAGCAGCCCAGGGGGGCAAGGCCACACCTTC
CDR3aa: CASSPGGQGHTF

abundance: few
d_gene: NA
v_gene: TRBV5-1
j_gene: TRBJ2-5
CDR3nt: TGCGCCAGCACCCCAAGGCGGGGATGGGAGACCCAGTACTTC
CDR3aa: CASTPRRGWETQYF

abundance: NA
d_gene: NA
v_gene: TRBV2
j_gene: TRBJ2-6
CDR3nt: TGTGCCAGCAGTGAAGTTAGCCCCGGGGCCAACGTCCTGACTTTC
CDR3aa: CASSEVSPGANVLTF

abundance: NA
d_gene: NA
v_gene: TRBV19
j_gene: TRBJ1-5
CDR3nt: TGTGCCAGTAGTATAGCATTGGGAGGATTTAGGCCCCAGCATTTT
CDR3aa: CASSIALGGFRPQHF

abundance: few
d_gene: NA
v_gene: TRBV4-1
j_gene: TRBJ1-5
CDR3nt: TGCGCCAGCAGCCAAGGAGTACCAAGCAATCAGCCCCAGCATTTT
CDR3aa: CASSQGVPSNQPQHF

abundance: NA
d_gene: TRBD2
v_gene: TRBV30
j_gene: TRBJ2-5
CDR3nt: TGTGCCCTGAGCGGGGGCAGAGAGACCCAGTACTTC
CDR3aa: CALSGGRETQYF

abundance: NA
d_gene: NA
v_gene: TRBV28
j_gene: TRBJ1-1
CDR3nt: TGTGCCAGCAGTTTGCATTTGAACACTGAAGCTTTCTTT
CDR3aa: CASSLHLNTEAFF

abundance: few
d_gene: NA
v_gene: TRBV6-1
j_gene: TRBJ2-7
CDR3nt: TGTGCCAGCAGCGCGACCCGGAGCTACGAGCAGTACTTC
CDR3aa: CASSATRSYEQYF

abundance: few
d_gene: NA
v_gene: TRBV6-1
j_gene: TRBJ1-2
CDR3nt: TGTGCCAGCAGTGAAACCGCTGGAGTACGGGTCTATGGCTACACCTTC
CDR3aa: CASSETAGVRVYGYTF

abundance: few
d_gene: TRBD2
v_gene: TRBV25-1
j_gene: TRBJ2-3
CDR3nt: TGTGCCAGCAGTCTAGCGGGGAGGACCGATACGCAGTATTTT
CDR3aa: CASSLAGRTDTQYF

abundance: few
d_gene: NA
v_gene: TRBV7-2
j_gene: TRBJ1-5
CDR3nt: TGTGCCAGCAGCATCCTTCAGGGGAGCAATCAGCCCCAGCATTTT
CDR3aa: CASSILQGSNQPQHF

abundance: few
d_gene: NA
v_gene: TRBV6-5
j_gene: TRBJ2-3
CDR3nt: TGTGCATCTACGTCGGCAGATACGCAGTATTTT
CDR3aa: CASTSADTQYF

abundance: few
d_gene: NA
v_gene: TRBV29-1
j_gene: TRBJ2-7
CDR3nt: TGCAGCGTCTCCCCATTAGCGGACAGCTACGAGCAGTACTTC
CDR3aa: CSVSPLADSYEQYF

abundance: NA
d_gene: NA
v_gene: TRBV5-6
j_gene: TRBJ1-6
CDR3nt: TGTGCCAGCAGCTCGGGGGGTTATAATTCACCCCTCCACTTT
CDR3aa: CASSSGGYNSPLHF

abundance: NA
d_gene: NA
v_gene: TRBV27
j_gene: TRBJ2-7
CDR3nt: TGTGCCAGCAGTGGTGGTTGGAGTAACGGGGGCTCCTACGAGCAGTACTTC
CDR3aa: CASSGGWSNGGSYEQYF

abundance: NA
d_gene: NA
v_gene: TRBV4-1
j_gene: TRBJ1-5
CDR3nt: TGCGCCAGCAGCCAACCGCCCTGGCCGATGAGCAATCAGCCCCAGCATTTT
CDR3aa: CASSQPPWPMSNQPQHF

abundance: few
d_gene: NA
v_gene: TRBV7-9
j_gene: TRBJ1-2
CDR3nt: TGTGCCAGCAGCTTAGACAGTAATGGCTACACCTTC
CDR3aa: CASSLDSNGYTF